This TCR beta chain was sequenced for a study of stem cell transplantation in POMP-related autoinflammatory disease. Study as a whole: Before transplant: CD4+ naive skewing, low CD8+ proportions, reduced cytokine secretion.

Measured with immunoSEQ multiplex PCR; TCRdb has only the in-frame clones, and not every one. In the table there are 9,000 to 10,000 clones, roughly 77% of which are singletons. Findings of the study overall: Patients with PRAID showed a restricted number of unique TRB V-J gene pairings.

This clone was counted only a few times. Its antigen is still unknown. The CDR3 sequence is 16 residues long. The V gene end was trimmed by 4 bases and the J gene end by 8 bases; junction bases not matched to a gene: 9. Germline CDR1 is SGHRS and CDR2 is YFSETQ. The receptor was isolated from a human patient with POMP-related autoinflammation and immune dysregulation (PRAID). Some of the T cells may derive from the graft donor. Sample: CD4+ T cells from PBMCs, taken after stem cell transplantation. The chain uses TRBV5-1 and TRBJ2-1; 13 bases fit TRBD2. The CDR3 DNA reads as TGCGCCAGCAGCCCCTCGGGACTAGCGGGAATGGATGAGCAGTTCTTC. It yields the protein CASSPSGLAGMDEQFF.